This TCR beta chain was retrieved from a study of control samples from healthy donors and cancer patients. Libraries were prepared by immunoSEQ multiplex PCR; TCRdb keeps only in-frame clonotypes and omits some of them. The data show fewer than 200,000 clones, over 85% seen once. V trimming: 6 bases; J trimming: 3 bases; junction bases outside the gene matches: 10. The CDR3 sequence is 15 residues long. The germline gives CDR1 MNHEY, CDR2 SMNVEV (reference sequence). This TCR was recovered from a woman aged 55-69 years in good health. V and J are TRBV27 and TRBJ1-2; TRBD1 aligns across 7 bases. Sample: blood. CDR3 nucleotides: TGTGCCAGCAGGAAAGGGACAGAAGCCTACTATGGCTACACCTTC. This encodes CASRKGTEAYYGYTF.